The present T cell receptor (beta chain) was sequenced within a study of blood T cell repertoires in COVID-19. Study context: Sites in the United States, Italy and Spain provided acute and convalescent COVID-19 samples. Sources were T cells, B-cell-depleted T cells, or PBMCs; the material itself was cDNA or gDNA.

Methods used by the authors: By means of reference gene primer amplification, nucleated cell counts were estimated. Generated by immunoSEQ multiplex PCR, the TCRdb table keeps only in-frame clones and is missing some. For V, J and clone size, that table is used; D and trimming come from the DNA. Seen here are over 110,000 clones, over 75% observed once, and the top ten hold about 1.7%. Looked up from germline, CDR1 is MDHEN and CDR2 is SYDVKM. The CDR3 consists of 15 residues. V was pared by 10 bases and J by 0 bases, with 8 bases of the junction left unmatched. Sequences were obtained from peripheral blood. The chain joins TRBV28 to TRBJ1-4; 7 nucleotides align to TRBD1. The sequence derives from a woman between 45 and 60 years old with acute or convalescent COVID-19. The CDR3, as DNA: TGTGCCACCAAAACAGGGGATACAACTAATGAAAAACTGTTTTTT. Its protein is CATKTGDTTNEKLFF.